This TCR beta chain was recovered during a study of shared clonotypes between healthy human individuals. The table lists this clone with a count of one. Its antigen is unidentified. The junction departs from the called germline gene at one end, perhaps through a read error. Study conclusions and caveats: Sharing across four donors was highest in naive CD4 (roughly 5%) and lowest in memory CD8 (around 0.4%).

Authors' data handling: Without quality scores, immunoSEQ junctional reads could not be filtered like full-length reads. Profiling relied on immunoSEQ multiplex PCR, and the TCRdb table lists in-frame clones only, not all of them. Clonal size and the V and J genes are those of that table, whereas D and trimming came from the DNA. This table holds approximately 2.5 million clones, approximately 90% found once. The CDR3 is 13 amino acids. Germline CDR1 is SSHAT and CDR2 is FNYEAQ (reference sequence). The chain uses TRBV7-7 and TRBJ2-3; no clear D gene. Sequencing was performed on naive CD4+ T cells sorted from blood. Regarding subset: CD45RA+ positively selected. This receptor was identified in a man between 18 and 35 years old in good health. CDR3 residues: CASSLWVGDTQYF. DNA of the CDR3: TGTGCTAGCAGCTTATGGGTTGGAGATACGCAGTATTTT.